This entry is about one TCR beta chain. This entry comes from a study of blood T cell repertoires in COVID-19. The CDR3 length is 14 residues. Looked up from germline, CDR1 is PRHDT and CDR2 is FYEKMQ (reference sequence). The ends were cut back, 0 bases at V and 3 bases at J, with 8 bases in the middle. Researchers sorted participants into cohorts using their self-reported clinical history. Some clones are missing from TCRdb's copy, which holds only in-frame ones; the method was immunoSEQ multiplex PCR. Of fewer than 250,000 clones listed, 80% to 90% are singletons. The clonotype was recovered from a man aged 45-65 years who had been exposed to COVID-19. The J gene is TRBJ1-2, the V gene TRBV13, with D unresolved. Sequenced material: PBMCs or T cells enriched from blood (not recorded which). This CDR3 is CASSLGEGDYGYTF. The CDR3 bases are TGTGCCAGCAGCTTAGGGGAGGGCGACTATGGCTACACCTTC.